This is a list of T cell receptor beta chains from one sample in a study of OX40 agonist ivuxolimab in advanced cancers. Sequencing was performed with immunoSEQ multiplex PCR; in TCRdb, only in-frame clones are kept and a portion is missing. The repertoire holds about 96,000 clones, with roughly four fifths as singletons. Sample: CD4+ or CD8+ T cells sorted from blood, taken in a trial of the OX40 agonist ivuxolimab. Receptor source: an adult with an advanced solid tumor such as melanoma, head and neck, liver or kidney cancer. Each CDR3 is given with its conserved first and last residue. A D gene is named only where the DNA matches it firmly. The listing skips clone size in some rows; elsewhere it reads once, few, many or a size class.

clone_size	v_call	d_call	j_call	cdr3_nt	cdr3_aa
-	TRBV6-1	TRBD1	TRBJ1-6	TGTGCCAGCAGCTTATCACAGGGGGCTAATTCACCCCTCCACTTT	CASSLSQGANSPLHF
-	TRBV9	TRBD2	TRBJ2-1	TGTGCCAGCAGCGTCGGGGGGGGACTAGCGGGAGCGGCGTACAATGAGCAGTTCTTC	CASSVGGGLAGAAYNEQFF
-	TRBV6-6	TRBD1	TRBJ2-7	TGTGCCAGCAGTTCTTACAGGGGGGACGAGCAGTACTTC	CASSSYRGDEQYF
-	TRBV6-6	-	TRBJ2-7	TGTGCCAGCAGAGAGACGGCCAGCTCCTACGAGCAGTACTTC	CASRETASSYEQYF
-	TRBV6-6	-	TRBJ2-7	TGTGCCAGCAGCTCAGCGGGTTACCCCTACGAGCAGTACTTC	CASSSAGYPYEQYF
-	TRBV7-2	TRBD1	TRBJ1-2	TGTGCCAGCAGCCCGCGGCCGGACAGGGTTTATGGCTACACCTTC	CASSPRPDRVYGYTF
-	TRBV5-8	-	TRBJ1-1	TGTGCCAGCACGGGCAGGGAGAGCACTGAAGCTTTCTTT	CASTGRESTEAFF
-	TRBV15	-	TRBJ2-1	TGTGCCACCAGTAGCCCATCCTACAATGAGCAGTTCTTC	CATSSPSYNEQFF
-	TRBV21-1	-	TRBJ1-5	TGTGCCAGCAGCAAAGCGACGGGGACACTAGATTATAGCAATCAGCCCCAGCATTTT	CASSKATGTLDYSNQPQHF
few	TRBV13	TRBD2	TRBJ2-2	TGTGCCAGCAGCTTGGGACTAGCGGGGGGTAACACCGGGGAGCTGTTTTTT	CASSLGLAGGNTGELFF
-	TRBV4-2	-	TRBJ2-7	TGTGCCAGCAGCCAAGAGCGGTCCTCCATATACGAGCAGTACTTC	CASSQERSSIYEQYF
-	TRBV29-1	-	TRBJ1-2	TGCAGCGTTGAAGATCCATCTAACTATGGCTACACCTTC	CSVEDPSNYGYTF
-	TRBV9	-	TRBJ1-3	TGTGCCAGCAGCCCGTCCAGGACGGAGCGAAACACCATATATTTT	CASSPSRTERNTIYF
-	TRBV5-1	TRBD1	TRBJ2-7	TGCGCCAGCAGCTTGGGGGGACAGGGAGCCTACGAGCAGTACTTC	CASSLGGQGAYEQYF
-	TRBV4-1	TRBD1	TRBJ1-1	TGCGCCAGCAGCCAAGCACCGGGACAGGCATTCATGAACACTGAAGCTTTCTTT	CASSQAPGQAFMNTEAFF
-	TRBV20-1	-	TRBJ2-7	TGCAGGGCTTACGGGCAGTACTTC	CRAYGQYF
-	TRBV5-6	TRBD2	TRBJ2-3	TGTGCCAGCAGCTTGGTAGCGGGAGGAGATACGCAGTATTTT	CASSLVAGGDTQYF
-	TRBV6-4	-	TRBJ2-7	TGTGCCAGCAGTGAACCTCTGGGATACTACGAGCAGTACTTC	CASSEPLGYYEQYF
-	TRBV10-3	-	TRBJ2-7	TGTGCCATCAGTCTAGACAGCTCCTACGAGCAGTACTTC	CAISLDSSYEQYF
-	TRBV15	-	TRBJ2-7	TGTGCCACCAGCAGAGATCTCGTAGGCTACGAGCAGTACTTC	CATSRDLVGYEQYF
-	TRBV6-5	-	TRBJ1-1	TGTGCCAGCAGTCCCCAGGGCCCCCGAGTGGCTGAAGCTTTCTTT	CASSPQGPRVAEAFF
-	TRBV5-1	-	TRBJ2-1	TGCGCCAGCAGCTTGGATCTAGCCGGGGAGCAGTTCTTC	CASSLDLAGEQFF
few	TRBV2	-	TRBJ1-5	TGTGCCAGCAGGCAGGGATTCAATCAGCCCCAGCATTTT	CASRQGFNQPQHF
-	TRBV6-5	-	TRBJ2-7	TGTGCCAGCAGTCAGCAGGGTTTCGAGCAGTACTTC	CASSQQGFEQYF
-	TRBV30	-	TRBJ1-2	TGTGCCTGGAGTGTATTATTGGAAGGCTACACCTTC	CAWSVLLEGYTF
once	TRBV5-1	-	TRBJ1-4	TGCGCCAGCAGCCCGGGGTCGCAGGCAACTAATGAAAAACTGTTTTTT	CASSPGSQATNEKLFF
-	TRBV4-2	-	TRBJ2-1	TGTGCCAGCAGCCAAGATCGAAGCAAGCGGGCCCCCTACAATGAGCAGTTCTTC	CASSQDRSKRAPYNEQFF
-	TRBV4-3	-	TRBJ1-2	TGCGCCAGCAGCCAAGAGTCCGGGGGCAGCTATGGCTACACCTTC	CASSQESGGSYGYTF
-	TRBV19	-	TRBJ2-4	TGTGCCAGTACCCCATCCCAGGGGGGGCGAGCCAAAAACATTCAGTACTTC	CASTPSQGGRAKNIQYF
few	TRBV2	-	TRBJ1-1	TGTGCCAGCAGTAACAGAGCTTGGACTGAAGCTTTCTTT	CASSNRAWTEAFF
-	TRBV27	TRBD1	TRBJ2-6	TGTGCCAGCAGTTTACAGGGGGCTGCGGGGGCCAACGTCCTGACTTTC	CASSLQGAAGANVLTF
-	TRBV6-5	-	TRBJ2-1	TGTGCCAGCGCTGGCGAGGGAGGAGAGCAGTTCTTC	CASAGEGGEQFF
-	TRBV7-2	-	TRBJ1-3	TGTGCCAGCAGCTTAGGGGGCTTGGGAAACACCATATATTTT	CASSLGGLGNTIYF
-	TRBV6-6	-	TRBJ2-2	TGTGCCAGCAGGGCCCTCACGAACACCGGGGAGCTGTTTTTT	CASRALTNTGELFF
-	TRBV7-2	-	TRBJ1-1	TGTGCCAGCAGCGAGACCGAAAGCTGGGGCACTGAAGCTTTCTTT	CASSETESWGTEAFF
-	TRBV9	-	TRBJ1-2	TGTGCCAGCAGCGTCATTCAGGGTCCTAACTATGGCTACACCTTC	CASSVIQGPNYGYTF
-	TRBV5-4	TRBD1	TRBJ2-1	TGTGCCAGCAGCCCCGGGATGGGGCCAGGGGGATACAATGAGCAGTTCTTC	CASSPGMGPGGYNEQFF
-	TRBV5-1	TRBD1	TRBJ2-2	TGCGCCAGCAGCCCTAAATTCGCAGGGGGCGCGAACACCGGGGAGCTGTTTTTT	CASSPKFAGGANTGELFF
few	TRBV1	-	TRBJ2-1	TGCACCAGCAGCCATTTTCTCGACAGGAACGATGAGCAGTTCTTC	CTSSHFLDRNDEQFF
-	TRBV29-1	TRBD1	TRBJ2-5	TGCAGCGTTGAATTGGGGACAGGTACGAAGACCCAGTACTTC	CSVELGTGTKTQYF
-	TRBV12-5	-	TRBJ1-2	TGTGCTAGTGGTTTGGTACCGAGGGGAGCCTATGGCTACACCTTC	CASGLVPRGAYGYTF
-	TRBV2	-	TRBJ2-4	TGTGCCAGCAAAGGCCTAATATTGGCCAAAAACATTCAGTACTTC	CASKGLILAKNIQYF
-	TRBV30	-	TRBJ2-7	TGTGCCTGGAGTGTACAGGGCGGAGAGCAGTACTTC	CAWSVQGGEQYF
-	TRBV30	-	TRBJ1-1	TGTGCCTGGACCCCAGGTATGAACACTGAAGCTTTCTTT	CAWTPGMNTEAFF
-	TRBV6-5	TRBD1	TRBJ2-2	TGTGCCAGCAGCTCTCAGACAGGGGGCGGCGGGGAGCTGTTTTTT	CASSSQTGGGGELFF
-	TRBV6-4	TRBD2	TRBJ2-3	TGTGCCAGCAGTGTCTCCCCATCTAGCGGTCCCAGAGATACGCAGTATTTT	CASSVSPSSGPRDTQYF
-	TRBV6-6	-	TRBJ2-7	TGTGCCAGCAGTTACGCCTCCAGCTCCTACGAGCAGTACTTC	CASSYASSSYEQYF
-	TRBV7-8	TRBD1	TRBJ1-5	TGTGCCAGCAGCACCGGGACAGGGGTCGATCAGCCCCAGCATTTT	CASSTGTGVDQPQHF
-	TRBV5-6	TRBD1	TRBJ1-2	TGTGCCAGCAGCTCCACGGGACAGAATAACTATGGCTACACCTTC	CASSSTGQNNYGYTF
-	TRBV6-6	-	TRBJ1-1	TGTGCCAGCAGCGAGGGGATGTGGCCTGAAGCTTTCTTT	CASSEGMWPEAFF
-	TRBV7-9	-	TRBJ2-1	TGTGCCAGCAGCTTAGCGCAGGGTACAGATGAGCAGTTCTTC	CASSLAQGTDEQFF
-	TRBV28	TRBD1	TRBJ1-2	TGTGCCAGCAGTTTACCGGACAGGGGATATGGCTACACCTTC	CASSLPDRGYGYTF
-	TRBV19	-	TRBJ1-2	TGTGCCAGTAGTATGGGGCTCTCGGATGGCTACACCTTC	CASSMGLSDGYTF